These 26 T cell receptor beta chains were all obtained from the same sample, sequenced in a study of OX40 agonist ivuxolimab in advanced cancers. The repertoire was sequenced with immunoSEQ multiplex PCR; TCRdb's copy has only in-frame clones and lacks some. The sample yields about 66,000 clones, about 85% seen once. Sample: CD4+ or CD8+ T cells sorted from blood, taken in a trial of the OX40 agonist ivuxolimab. All receptors come from an adult with an advanced solid tumor such as melanoma, head and neck, liver or kidney cancer.

This chain joins TRBV7-2 and TRBJ1-2, with TRBD1 identical over 8 bases. CDR3 size: 15 residues. With V trimmed by 6 bases and J by 3 bases, 9 bases remained unmatched. The V gene's germline CDR1 is SGHTA and CDR2 FQGNSA. In DNA form, the CDR3 reads TGTGCCAGCAGTCCAGGGGGCAGGGTGGACTATGGCTACACCTTC. Its translation: CASSPGGRVDYGYTF. The full variable domain, rest sourced from reference TRBV7-2 and TRBJ1-2, is GAGVSQSPSNKVTEKGKDVELRCDPISGHTALYWYRQSLGQGLEFLIYFQGNSAPDKSGLPSDRFSAERTGGSVSTLTIQRTQQEDSAVYLCASSPGGRVDYGYTFGSGTRLTVV.

The rearrangement links TRBV14 to TRBJ1-3; D uncertain. The CDR3 extends over 13 amino acids. Germline CDR1 and CDR2: SGHDN and FVKESK. V lost 4 bases and J lost 0, with 4 bases in between. The CDR3 protein is CASSLISGNTIYF. The DNA of the CDR3 is TGTGCCAGCAGCCTTATCTCTGGAAACACCATATATTTT.

CDR3 sequence reads: CASSLAIPPYEQYF. In nucleotides, the CDR3 is TGTGCCAGCAGTTTGGCCATACCCCCCTACGAGCAGTACTTC. This chain joins TRBV27 and TRBJ2-7; unclear D gene. V gave up 3 bases and J gave up 2 bases, with 11 bases separating them. The CDR3 sequence is 14 residues long. Germline V gene sequence: CDR1 MNHEY, CDR2 SMNVEV (reference sequence).

The V gene is TRBV15, the J gene TRBJ1-4; the D is unclear. The germline V gene has CDR1 LNHNV and CDR2 YYDKDF (reference sequence). V was shortened by 1 base and J by 5 bases, with 20 bases between the two germline ends. The CDR3 spans 18 residues. Written as DNA, the CDR3 is TGTGCCACCAGCAGAGGACACCGCCAGGAGGGTTGGAATGAAAAACTGTTTTTT. This sequence encodes CATSRGHRQEGWNEKLFF.

V is TRBV29-1 and J is TRBJ1-2; D is unclear. V was clipped by 1 base and J by 4 bases, with 10 bases between them. The CDR3 is 13 residues long. Looked up from germline, CDR1 is SQVTM and CDR2 is ANQGSEA. The chain's CDR3 is CSVEGEGTYGYTF. The CDR3 nucleotides are TGCAGCGTTGAAGGGGAGGGAACCTATGGCTACACCTTC.

A single count supports this clone. The chain recombines TRBV9 with TRBJ2-4, with D maybe TRBD2 (5 bases). Germline assignment: CDR1 SGDLS and CDR2 YYNGEE. The CDR3 spans 14 residues. V lost 0 bases to trimming and J lost 9 bases, with 13 bases between them. The CDR3 loop reads CASSVGNIGGIQYF. The CDR3, as DNA: TGTGCCAGCAGCGTAGGAAATATTGGAGGCATTCAGTACTTC.

Only a few counts were recorded for this clone. The gene calls are TRBV7-6 and TRBJ1-2, with TRBD1 identical over 7 bases. The CDR3 covers 13 residues. V shed 5 bases and J 13 bases; nucleotides not matched to a gene: 13. Germline CDR1 is SGHVS and CDR2 is FNYEAQ. This CDR3 is CASSAHTGDFPTF. CDR3 sequence (DNA): TGTGCCAGCAGCGCTCATACAGGGGACTTTCCCACCTTC.

Regarding this clone: The sample contains more than one DNA sequence encoding this CDR3. V and J are TRBV28 and TRBJ2-4; D assignment may be TRBD1 or TRBD2 (5 bases each). Looked up from germline, CDR1 is MDHEN and CDR2 is SYDVKM. The CDR3 runs 13 residues. V lost 4 bases and J lost 6, with 10 bases in between. As DNA, the CDR3 is TGTGCCAGCAGTTGGGGGACCGTAAACATTCAGTACTTC. This sequence encodes CASSWGTVNIQYF.

V is TRBV5-4 and J is TRBJ2-3, with TRBD1 matching over 9 bases. There are 15 residues in the CDR3. The V segment lost 6 bases and the J segment 4 bases; nucleotides outside the gene matches: 9. CDR1 SGHNT and CDR2 YYREEE come from the germline V gene (reference sequence). The DNA for the CDR3 is TGTGCCAGCACCCAGGACAGGGGAGAGTCAGATACGCAGTATTTT. It specifies CASTQDRGESDTQYF.

This clone has more than one count but fewer than ten. The V call is TRBV7-9, the J call TRBJ2-3; TRBD2 matches 16 bases. Germline CDR1 reads SEHNR; CDR2 reads FQNEAQ (reference sequence). This CDR3 contains 17 residues. V was pared by 6 bases and J by 4 bases, with 7 bases of the junction left unmatched. The CDR3 protein is CASRPGLAGGRSDTQYF. DNA of the CDR3: TGTGCCAGCAGGCCGGGACTAGCGGGGGGGCGTTCAGATACGCAGTATTTT.

This rearrangement joins TRBV7-9 to TRBJ1-5; D is perhaps TRBD1 (5 bases). V was clipped by 5 bases and J by 2 bases, with 13 bases between them. Germline values: CDR1 SEHNR, CDR2 FQNEAQ (reference sequence). The CDR3 runs 15 residues. CDR3 bases: TGTGCCAGCAGCCGAATGGGGGAAGGCAATCAGCCCCAGCATTTT. Its translation: CASSRMGEGNQPQHF.

This chain links TRBV7-2 with TRBJ2-5; D unresolved. CDR1 is SGHTA and CDR2 is FQGNSA in the germline V gene. V lost 5 bases and J lost 3, with 10 bases in between. CDR3 length: 13 amino acids. The CDR3 reads CASSPEMEETQYF. CDR3 DNA sequence: TGTGCCAGCAGCCCCGAGATGGAAGAGACCCAGTACTTC.

This chain uses TRBV5-8 with TRBJ2-7; tentative D call: TRBD1 (6 bases). This CDR3 comprises 13 residues. Germline V gene lookup returns CDR1 SGHTS and CDR2 YDEGEE. V was clipped by 4 bases and J by 2 bases, with 10 bases between them. The CDR3 sequence: CASSVDRTYEQYF. CDR3 coding DNA: TGTGCCAGCAGCGTCGACAGGACCTACGAGCAGTACTTC.

The genes are TRBV11-2 and TRBJ2-7; unclear D gene. The germline V and J ends were trimmed by 1 base and 1 base, with 5 bases remaining between them. The CDR3 covers 13 residues. Germline V gives CDR1 SGHAT, CDR2 FQNNGV. The CDR3 reads CASSLVGSYEQYF. DNA for the CDR3: TGTGCCAGCAGCTTAGTCGGTTCCTACGAGCAGTACTTC. The full variable domain, rest sourced from reference TRBV11-2 and TRBJ2-7, is EAGVAQSPRYKIIEKRQSVAFWCNPISGHATLYWYQQILGQGPKLLIQFQNNGVVDDSQLPKDRFSAERLKGVDSTLKIQPAKLEDSAVYLCASSLVGSYEQYFGPGTRLTVT.

The rearrangement uses TRBV19 and TRBJ1-3, with a possible D match to TRBD1 (5 bases). Germline CDR1 is LNHDA and CDR2 is SQIVND (reference sequence). The CDR3 extends over 16 amino acids. Trimming stripped 5 bases from V and 0 bases from J, with 14 bases between. The CDR3 loop reads CASSPTGTASGNTIYF. CDR3 in DNA: TGTGCCAGTAGTCCCACCGGGACGGCCTCTGGAAACACCATATATTTT.

The V and J genes are TRBV30 and TRBJ1-5; D uncertain. The CDR3 runs to 13 residues. The V end lost 2 bases, the J end lost 6 bases, and 11 bases lay between the germline ends. Per the germline V gene, CDR1 is GTSNPN and CDR2 is SVGIG (reference sequence). The CDR3, as DNA: TGTGCCTGGAGTATCGAAGGTTTTCAGCCCCAGCATTTT. Amino acids: CAWSIEGFQPQHF.

CDR3 residues: CASSLSPSTNYGYTF. The CDR3 DNA reads as TGTGCCAGCAGTTTGTCCCCCTCTACTAACTATGGCTACACCTTC. This chain links TRBV6-5 with TRBJ1-2, with D uncertain. Germline CDR1 reads MNHEY; CDR2 reads SVGAGI. The CDR3 loop spans 15 amino acids. Trimming left V 4 bases short and J 0 bases short, with 12 bases between.

The chain recombines TRBV18 with TRBJ1-5; D ambiguous. The CDR3 is made up of 17 amino acids. V lost 0 bases, J lost 4 bases, and 16 bases lay in between. Germline V gene data show CDR1 as KGHSH and CDR2 as LQKENI. The CDR3 here is CASSPPGGDRRNQPQHF. The CDR3 nucleotides are TGTGCCAGCTCACCACCCGGTGGGGATCGAAGGAATCAGCCCCAGCATTTT.

The rearrangement uses TRBV7-9 and TRBJ1-4, with TRBD1 identical over 7 bases. Germline CDR1 reads SEHNR; CDR2 reads FQNEAQ (reference sequence). CDR3 length equals 15 residues. J lost 8 bases, V lost 4 bases, and 10 bases had no gene match. The CDR3 reads CASSSGQPAMEKLFF. CDR3 coding DNA: TGTGCCAGCAGCTCGGGACAGCCGGCGATGGAAAAACTGTTTTTT. Looking up the rest from reference TRBV7-9 and TRBJ1-4 gives the full variable domain: DTGVSQNPRHKITKRGQNVTFRCDPISEHNRLYWYRQTLGQGPEFLTYFQNEAQLEKSRLLSDRFSAERPKGSFSTLEIQRTEQGDSAMYLCASSSGQPAMEKLFFGSGTQLSVL.

This chain connects TRBV7-3 to TRBJ2-7; D is possibly TRBD1 (5 bases). CDR1 SGHTA and CDR2 FQGTGA come from the germline V gene. The V and J ends lost 2 bases and 3 bases respectively, with 11 bases between them. The CDR3 covers 14 residues. The CDR3 DNA reads as TGTGCCAGCAGCTTAGATAAGGGGTTCTACGAGCAGTACTTC. Its protein product is CASSLDKGFYEQYF.

V is TRBV5-1 and J is TRBJ1-2, with a possible D match to TRBD1 (5 bases). The length of the CDR3 is 15 residues. CDR1 and CDR2 from the germline V gene are SGHRS and YFSETQ. Deletions cut 0 bases from V and 8 bases from J, with 17 bases between. CDR3: CASSLDALGGRGYTF. CDR3 nucleotides: TGCGCCAGCAGCTTGGATGCGCTTGGGGGTAGGGGCTACACCTTC.

The chain employs TRBV28 and TRBJ1-2, with D unresolved. CDR3 size: 14 residues. V dropped 4 bases and J dropped 8 bases, with 17 bases sitting between them. Looked up from germline, CDR1 is MDHEN and CDR2 is SYDVKM. This chain's CDR3 is CASSSPERVWGYTF. The CDR3 nucleotides are TGTGCCAGCAGTTCCCCGGAACGTGTGTGGGGCTACACCTTC.

V and J are TRBV6-5 and TRBJ2-3; D uncertain. The CDR3 loop spans 13 amino acids. Germline V gives CDR1 MNHEY, CDR2 SVGAGI. V lost 7 bases and J 1 base, leaving 9 bases between the germline ends. The CDR3: CASNLPGTDTQYF. CDR3 nucleotide sequence: TGTGCCAGCAACCTACCAGGCACAGATACGCAGTATTTT.

The chain recombines TRBV5-4 with TRBJ1-3; the D is unclear. Germline loops: CDR1 SGHNT, CDR2 YYREEE (reference sequence). V lost 4 bases to trimming and J lost 0 bases, with 8 bases between them. The CDR3 runs to 14 residues. CDR3 loop: CASSPWGSGNTIYF. CDR3 sequence (DNA): TGTGCCAGCAGCCCGTGGGGCTCTGGAAACACCATATATTTT.

Here the CDR3 DNA reads TGTGCCAGCAGTCCCCCACTTAAGAACACTGAAGCTTTCTTT. This encodes CASSPPLKNTEAFF. V usage is TRBV6-1 and J usage is TRBJ1-1; D gene ambiguous. This CDR3 has 14 amino acids. Per germline, CDR1 MNHNS and CDR2 SASEGT. V was clipped by 5 bases and J by 1 base, with 11 bases between them.

The CDR3 region is CASSSSGTGGYTIYF. In nucleotides, the CDR3 is TGTGCCAGCAGCTCCTCCGGGACAGGAGGGTACACCATATATTTT. The gene calls are TRBV7-2 and TRBJ1-3; TRBD1 aligns across 8 bases. The junction had 10 bases not matched to a gene; V was cut back by 4 bases and J by 8 bases. The CDR3 covers 15 residues. CDR1 is SGHTA and CDR2 is FQGNSA in the germline V gene. Full variable domain (outside the CDR3, taken from reference TRBV7-2 and TRBJ1-3): GAGVSQSPSNKVTEKGKDVELRCDPISGHTALYWYRQSLGQGLEFLIYFQGNSAPDKSGLPSDRFSAERTGGSVSTLTIQRTQQEDSAVYLCASSSSGTGGYTIYFGEGSWLTVV.